This passage covers 9 T cell receptor beta chains from one sample sequenced in a study of blood T cell repertoires in COVID-19. TCRdb's table, derived via immunoSEQ multiplex PCR, lists solely in-frame clones and lacks some. The sample consists of roughly 140,000 clones, about 80% of them appearing once. The sequenced sample was peripheral blood. The receptors shown here come from a man between 70 and 80 years old who had recovered from COVID-19.

This clone has a handful of counts. The genes are TRBV10-1 and TRBJ2-7; the match to TRBD2 covers 13 bases. V lost 6 bases and J lost 6; bases outside the gene matches: 5. The CDR3 totals 14 residues. Germline assignment: CDR1 WNHNN and CDR2 SYGVQD (reference sequence). The CDR3 reads CASSRTSGSFEQYF. As DNA, the CDR3 is TGCGCCAGCAGCCGGACTAGCGGGAGTTTCGAGCAGTACTTC.

The V gene is TRBV27, the J gene TRBJ2-7; a weak D match, TRBD2 (6 bases). This CDR3 spans 13 amino acids. Germline V lookup: CDR1 MNHEY, CDR2 SMNVEV (reference sequence). V was shortened by 3 bases and J by 7 bases, with 13 bases between the two germline ends. CDR3: CASSFGGGEEQYF. CDR3 DNA: TGTGCCAGCAGTTTCGGGGGAGGAGAAGAGCAGTACTTC.

The J gene is TRBJ2-7, the V gene TRBV27; tentative D call: TRBD1 (6 bases). The CDR3 covers 15 residues. The germline V and J ends were trimmed by 5 bases and 0 bases, with 14 bases remaining between them. Germline V CDR1 and CDR2: MNHEY, SMNVEV (reference sequence). CDR3 loop: CASSPGQSSSYEQYF. For the CDR3, the DNA is TGTGCCAGCAGTCCTGGACAGTCGAGCTCCTACGAGCAGTACTTC.

The rearrangement joins TRBV12-3 or TRBV12-4 to TRBJ1-1; possible D gene TRBD1, 5 bases. Trimming stripped 7 bases from V and 5 bases from J, with 14 bases between. This CDR3 has 13 amino acids. The CDR3 here is CASISGLSTEAFF. The CDR3 DNA sequence: TGTGCCAGCATCTCGGGACTGAGTACTGAAGCTTTCTTT.

CDR3 loop: CASSQLGLALVYEQYF. CDR3 nucleotides: TGTGCCAGCAGCCAATTGGGACTAGCTCTTGTGTACGAGCAGTACTTC. The genes are TRBV3-1 (or the pseudogene TRBV3-2) and TRBJ2-7; TRBD2 matches at 9 bases. The CDR3 is 16 residues long. J was trimmed by 4 bases and V by 2 bases; bases with no gene match: 9. The germline CDR1 and CDR2 sequences are LGHDT and YNNKEL (reference sequence).

Only one count was recorded for this clone. This chain connects TRBV11-2 to TRBJ2-7; 7 positions agree with TRBD1. V gave up 5 bases and J gave up 5 bases; unmatched junction bases: 6. Germline V gene data show CDR1 as SGHAT and CDR2 as FQNNGV. This CDR3 comprises 13 residues. Here the CDR3 DNA reads TGTGCCAGCAGCATCACAGGGGCGGACGAGCAGTACTTC. Amino acids: CASSITGADEQYF. The entire variable domain, with the rest obtained from reference TRBV11-2 and TRBJ2-7, is as follows: EAGVAQSPRYKIIEKRQSVAFWCNPISGHATLYWYQQILGQGPKLLIQFQNNGVVDDSQLPKDRFSAERLKGVDSTLKIQPAKLEDSAVYLCASSITGADEQYFGPGTRLTVT.

This clone was seen only a few times. The germline gene is not matched at one end of the junction; a read error may be the cause. The gene calls are TRBV10-3 and TRBJ2-5; D is uncertain. CDR3 size: 17 residues. Germline V gene sequence: CDR1 ENHRY, CDR2 SYGVKD. The CDR3 nucleotides read TGTGCCATCAGTGAGTCGGCGCTGAAGGAGCCAAAAGAGCCCCAGTACTTC. It yields the protein CAISESALKEPKEPQYF.

This chain joins TRBV12-5 and TRBJ1-1, with D possibly being TRBD1 (6 bases). V gave up 1 base and J gave up 6 bases, with 9 bases separating them. CDR1 is LGHNT and CDR2 is FRNRAP in the germline V gene. CDR3 length equals 13 residues. In DNA, the CDR3 is TGTGCTAGTGGTTTGGCCACAGGGTCTGAAGCTTTCTTT. Its translation is CASGLATGSEAFF.

This chain links TRBV3-1 (or the pseudogene TRBV3-2) with TRBJ1-2; D is ambiguous. Trimming removed 3 bases from V and 4 bases from J, with 12 bases in between. The CDR3 totals 14 residues. Germline values: CDR1 LGHDT, CDR2 YNNKEL (reference sequence). The CDR3 sequence is CASSHLSDSYGYTF. The DNA of the CDR3 is TGTGCCAGCAGCCACCTTTCAGACTCCTATGGCTACACCTTC.